The TCR beta chain under discussion was sequenced for a study of T cell changes during pregnancy in multiple sclerosis. TCRdb's table, derived via immunoSEQ multiplex PCR, lists solely in-frame clones and lacks some. The sample shows 64,000 or so clones, about 96% of them seen only once. This CDR3 contains 13 residues. The germline V gene encodes CDR1 SGHAT and CDR2 FQNNGV. Trimming left V 3 bases short and J 1 base short, with 7 bases between. The chain recombines TRBV11-2 with TRBJ2-7; the D gene is possibly TRBD2 (6 bases). The TCR was taken from a female donor with multiple sclerosis, enrolled in a pregnancy study. Sequences were derived from CD8+ T cells from peripheral blood mononuclear cells, sampled after pregnancy. The CDR3: CASSFGGSYEQYF. The CDR3 coding sequence is TGTGCCAGCAGCTTCGGAGGGTCCTACGAGCAGTACTTC. Full variable domain (rest looked up from reference TRBV11-2 and TRBJ2-7): EAGVAQSPRYKIIEKRQSVAFWCNPISGHATLYWYQQILGQGPKLLIQFQNNGVVDDSQLPKDRFSAERLKGVDSTLKIQPAKLEDSAVYLCASSFGGSYEQYFGPGTRLTVT.